Shown below are 10 T cell receptor beta chains from a single sample sequenced in a study of blood T cells in healthy people across ages. Combining a sample-barcoded 5' primer with a J-beta primer mix, a second PCR ran for about 7 to 11 cycles. TCRdb independently ran MiXCR on the 5' RACE reads; one entry per CDR3 protein. Of 450,000 to 600,000 distinct CDR3 sequences listed, around 27% were seen once; the top ten hold approximately 4%. These data were also reused for a study on T cells of mothers and their children.

Sequenced input: blood. The receptors here all came from a boy between 2 and 10 years old in good health.

This clonotype was seen a few times. The chain links TRBV10-2 to TRBJ2-5; TRBD2 aligns across 8 bases. The last part of the DNA fits TRBJ2-1 better; the J call may be wrong. This CDR3 has 15 amino acids. Per germline, CDR1 WSHSY and CDR2 SAAADI. As DNA, the CDR3 is TGCGCCAGCAGTCAACCGGGACTAGGGGACAATGAGCAGTTCTTC. Its translation: CASSQPGLGDNEQFF.

This clonotype was seen more than once but under ten times. The chain recombines TRBV29-1 with TRBJ2-1; TRBD2 matches 9 bases. CDR3 length: 13 amino acids. The germline gives CDR1 SQVTM, CDR2 ANQGSEA. Germline trimming cut 5 bases from V and 9 bases from J; bases unmatched to any gene: 8. DNA of the CDR3: TGCAGCGTTCGGTCTAGCGGGGTAGGTGAGCAGTTCTTC. Amino acid sequence: CSVRSSGVGEQFF.

The rearrangement links TRBV27 to TRBJ2-7, with 13 bases fitting TRBD2. The CDR3 extends over 14 amino acids. The germline V gene has CDR1 MNHEY and CDR2 SMNVEV (reference sequence). V shed 6 bases and J 7 bases; nucleotides not matched to a gene: 6. The CDR3 DNA reads as TGTGCCAGCAGCTACGGGACTAGCGGGGATGAGCAGTACTTC. Its translation is CASSYGTSGDEQYF.

There are many counts of this clonotype. The CDR3: CASSQEQASGANVLTF. The CDR3 nucleotides read TGCGCCAGCAGCCAAGAACAGGCCTCTGGGGCCAACGTCCTGACTTTC. This sequence joins TRBV4-3 and TRBJ2-6, with a possible D match to TRBD1 (5 bases). This CDR3 is built from 16 residues. The germline gives CDR1 LGHNA, CDR2 YSLEER. Trimming left V 0 bases short and J 0 bases short, with 6 bases between.

The V call is TRBV20-1, the J call TRBJ1-2, with D perhaps matching TRBD1 (5 bases). The germline V gene has CDR1 DFQATT and CDR2 SNEGSKA (reference sequence). The CDR3 sequence is 13 residues long. Trimming stripped 1 base from V and 6 bases from J, with 12 bases between. The CDR3 reads CSARVLTVHGYTF. The DNA for the CDR3 is TGCAGTGCTAGAGTGCTGACAGTTCATGGCTACACCTTC.

The chain has TRBV7-9 and TRBJ2-7; D may be TRBD2 (6 bases). CDR3 length equals 15 residues. Germline lookup yields CDR1 SEHNR and CDR2 FQNEAQ (reference sequence). V lost 5 bases and J lost 0, with 14 bases in between. The CDR3 here is CASSPTYGSSYEQYF. In nucleotides, the CDR3 is TGTGCCAGCAGCCCTACCTACGGGAGCTCCTACGAGCAGTACTTC.

The chain combines TRBV27 with TRBJ2-6; D ambiguous. V shed 5 bases and J shed 0 bases, with 17 bases lying between them. This CDR3 region has 18 residues. Germline CDR1 and CDR2: MNHEY and SMNVEV (reference sequence). CDR3 residues: CASSPRRGLRSGANVLTF. The DNA for the CDR3 is TGTGCCAGCAGTCCCCGTCGAGGTTTACGCTCTGGGGCCAACGTCCTGACTTTC.

This clonotype was seen just once. The chain carries TRBV5-5 and TRBJ2-5, with TRBD2 matching over 8 bases. CDR3 size: 15 residues. Trimming took 4 bases from V and 2 from J; bases not matched to a gene: 7. The germline V gene has CDR1 SGHKS and CDR2 YYEKEE (reference sequence). CDR3: CASSPGGTNQETQYF. The CDR3, as DNA: TGTGCCAGCAGCCCGGGGGGGACTAATCAAGAGACCCAGTACTTC.

This clonotype was seen a few times. The J gene is TRBJ2-7, the V gene TRBV20-1, with 11 bases aligning to TRBD2. J was trimmed by 0 bases and V by 6 bases; bases with no gene match: 22. Germline loops: CDR1 DFQATT, CDR2 SNEGSKA (reference sequence). The CDR3 spans 20 residues. CDR3 nucleotide sequence: TGCAGTGCCCCAGACAAGCCCAGAATAGCGGGAGGGGGGGTCTCCTACGAGCAGTACTTC. This sequence encodes CSAPDKPRIAGGGVSYEQYF.

The sample holds a few counts of this clonotype. This chain uses TRBV20-1 with TRBJ2-5, with 8 bases aligning to TRBD2. TRBJ2-1 matches the DNA end more closely, so the J call is doubtful. Germline CDR1 and CDR2: DFQATT and SNEGSKA (reference sequence). The CDR3 runs 16 residues. The CDR3 sequence: CSAGTSGSVVYNEQFF. The CDR3 DNA reads as TGCAGTGCTGGAACTAGCGGTTCGGTGGTTTACAATGAGCAGTTCTTC.